The 22 T cell receptor beta chains reported below all come from one sample, sequenced in a study of post-analysis software for immune sequencing data. Study-wide results and caveats: Relative to controls, patients had several TRBV segments at higher frequency, with TRBV5-6, TRBV5-1 and TRBV20-1 among these.

Unique molecular identifiers featured in each of the TCR beta cDNA libraries. From the PCR reads, TCRdb called clonotypes with MiXCR, one entry per CDR3 protein. The sample carries 650,000 to 900,000 distinct CDR3 sequences, approximately 44% recorded once. Antigens for these TCRs are unknown. Material: blood. These receptors were taken from a girl aged 5-17 years with multiple sclerosis.

V is TRBV20-1 and J is TRBJ1-4, with TRBD1 identical over 10 bases. The CDR3 covers 13 residues. The junction had 2 bases not matched to a gene; V was cut back by 3 bases and J by 7 bases. Germline-derived CDR1 and CDR2 are DFQATT and SNEGSKA (reference sequence). The CDR3 is CSASGQGGEKLFF. The CDR3 region has the DNA TGCAGTGCTAGCGGACAGGGGGGTGAAAAACTGTTTTTT.

This chain links TRBV20-1 with TRBJ1-5; D might be TRBD1 (6 bases). CDR3 length: 13 residues. V was shortened by 7 bases and J by 0 bases, with 10 bases between the two germline ends. The germline V gene has CDR1 DFQATT and CDR2 SNEGSKA (reference sequence). CDR3: CSVSQGSNQPQHF. The CDR3 bases are TGCAGTGTATCACAGGGTAGCAATCAGCCCCAGCATTTT.

The V call is TRBV19, the J call TRBJ1-1; D uncertain. Germline CDR1 reads LNHDA; CDR2 reads SQIVND (reference sequence). This CDR3 comprises 14 residues. The germline V and J ends were trimmed by 5 bases and 1 base, with 11 bases remaining between them. CDR3 nucleotides: TGTGCCAGTAGTGGTGGCAGAACGAACACTGAAGCTTTCTTT. Its protein product is CASSGGRTNTEAFF.

This clonotype was counted only a few times. This chain connects TRBV29-1 to TRBJ1-1, with TRBD1 identical over 7 bases. Germline lookup yields CDR1 SQVTM and CDR2 ANQGSEA. The CDR3 sequence is 12 residues long. The ends lost 2 bases at V and 7 bases at J; junction bases unmatched: 4. The CDR3, as DNA: TGCAGCGTTGAACTGAGACAGGGTGAAGCTTTCTTT. Encoded protein: CSVELRQGEAFF.

V is TRBV18 and J is TRBJ1-2; D is ambiguous. V was shortened by 4 bases and J by 0 bases, with 12 bases between the two germline ends. CDR1 is KGHSH and CDR2 is LQKENI in the germline V gene. This CDR3 is 15 amino acids long. The CDR3 DNA reads TGTGCCAGCTCACGATGGACGGAGGCTAACTATGGCTACACCTTC. Its translation: CASSRWTEANYGYTF.

This clonotype occurred a few times. J is TRBJ2-3 and V is TRBV20-1; TRBD2 aligns across 7 bases. The germline V gene has CDR1 DFQATT and CDR2 SNEGSKA (reference sequence). The CDR3 spans 17 residues. V lost 0 bases, J lost 0 bases, and 9 bases stayed unmatched. For the CDR3, the DNA is TGCAGTGCTAGAGATTCCCTTCTAGCGGTTAGCACAGATACGCAGTATTTT. Protein sequence: CSARDSLLAVSTDTQYF.

As regards this clonotype: One end of the junction varies from germline; a read error may be responsible. V is TRBV7-7 and J is TRBJ2-2; D could derive from TRBD1 or TRBD2 (7 bases each). This CDR3 region has 13 residues. The germline V gene encodes CDR1 SSHAT and CDR2 FNYEAQ (reference sequence). For the CDR3, the DNA is TGTGCTAGCAGCCCCAGGGGGGGCGGGGAGCTGTTTTTT. Protein sequence: CASSPRGGGELFF.

This clonotype was counted only a few times. The chain carries TRBV21-1 and TRBJ2-5; the D call in the table, TRBD1, was not verified against the DNA. TRBV21-1 is a documented pseudogene. CDR3 length equals 14 residues. Here the CDR3 reads CASSEGPSSCEQYF. CDR3 bases: TGTGCCAGCAGCGAAGGCCCCTCGTCGTGTGAGCAGTACTTC.

The table lists this clonotype with a count of one. A junction end diverges from the germline sequence, so it may reflect a read error. The CDR3 nucleotides read TGCAGTGATAGATCTTCGGGACTCTCGACCTACGAGCAGTACTTC. Translating gives CSDRSSGLSTYEQYF. The genes are TRBV20-1 and TRBJ2-7; tentative D call: TRBD2 (6 bases). CDR3 length: 15 residues. The V gene's germline CDR1 is DFQATT and CDR2 SNEGSKA (reference sequence).

Only a few counts were recorded for this clonotype. The chain recombines TRBV7-2 with TRBJ2-7; unclear D gene. V was trimmed by 1 base and J by 0 bases, leaving 10 bases between them. CDR3 length: 15 amino acids. Germline CDR1 SGHTA, CDR2 FQGNSA. The DNA of the CDR3 is TGTGCCAGCAGCTTAGAAGGCTCGCGCTCCTACGAGCAGTACTTC. As protein: CASSLEGSRSYEQYF.

This sequence joins TRBV9 and TRBJ2-1; a weak D match, TRBD2 (6 bases). The V gene lost 4 bases and the J gene lost 7 bases, with 15 bases spanning the gap. This CDR3 comprises 14 residues. Germline values: CDR1 SGDLS, CDR2 YYNGEE. The CDR3 DNA sequence: TGTGCCAGCAGCCCGCCCGGGAGTGGTAATGAGCAGTTCTTC. Protein product: CASSPPGSGNEQFF.

The chain couples TRBV7-3 to TRBJ2-1; the match to TRBD2 covers 9 bases. The CDR3 extends over 15 amino acids. V shed 2 bases and J 7 bases; nucleotides not matched to a gene: 6. Germline CDR1 and CDR2: SGHTA and FQGTGA. In DNA, the CDR3 is TGTGCCAGCAGCTTACAGGCGGGAGGGTGGAATGAGCAGTTCTTC. This gives the protein CASSLQAGGWNEQFF.

The rearrangement uses TRBV20-1 and TRBJ2-7; 7 bases fit TRBD2. Per germline, CDR1 DFQATT and CDR2 SNEGSKA (reference sequence). This CDR3 spans 14 amino acids. The ends lost 3 bases at V and 10 bases at J; junction bases unmatched: 15. The CDR3, as DNA: TGCAGTGCTAGGGGGAGGTGGGAGGGGAGTGACCAGTACTTC. Protein: CSARGRWEGSDQYF.

This clonotype was recorded a few times. The V call is TRBV27, the J call TRBJ2-7; D uncertain. The CDR3 has 16 residues. Germline CDR1 reads MNHEY; CDR2 reads SMNVEV (reference sequence). Trimming cost V 0 bases and J 5 bases, with 17 bases left between them. The CDR3 region has the DNA TGTGCCAGCAGTTTATCGTTTAATTCGGGCCTTAACGAGCAGTACTTC. Protein: CASSLSFNSGLNEQYF.

This clonotype was detected once. This sequence joins TRBV24-1 and TRBJ2-2, with D uncertain. The V and J ends lost 1 base and 0 bases respectively, with 8 bases between them. Germline CDR1 and CDR2: KGHDR and SFDVKD. The length of the CDR3 is 16 residues. The CDR3 protein is CATSDFRQANTGELFF. The CDR3 DNA reads as TGTGCCACCAGTGATTTTAGGCAGGCGAACACCGGGGAGCTGTTTTTT.

The V gene is TRBV9, the J gene TRBJ2-5, with TRBD2 matching 11 bases. The J call may be wrong; the DNA end is better matched by TRBJ2-7. Germline lookup yields CDR1 SGDLS and CDR2 YYNGEE. This CDR3 has 20 residues. CDR3: CASSPQIPTSGTLIGSEQYF. The CDR3 nucleotides read TGTGCCAGCAGCCCCCAAATACCGACTAGCGGGACCCTAATAGGCTCCGAGCAGTACTTC.

The V call is TRBV4-2, the J call TRBJ2-5, with 9 bases identical to TRBD2. CDR1 is LGHNA, CDR2 YNFKEQ, per germline. The CDR3 has 17 amino acids. The V segment lost 0 bases and the J segment 3 bases; nucleotides outside the gene matches: 8. The CDR3 DNA follows: TGTGCCAGCAGCCAAGATCCTAGCGGGACCGGTGAAGAGACCCAGTACTTC. This gives the protein CASSQDPSGTGEETQYF.

CDR3 protein: CSVEEGAYYGYTF. Here the CDR3 DNA reads TGCAGCGTTGAAGAGGGGGCGTACTATGGCTACACCTTC. This sequence joins TRBV29-1 and TRBJ1-2, with TRBD1 as a possible D gene (6 bases). Deletions cut 0 bases from V and 3 bases from J, with 8 bases between. Germline V CDR1 and CDR2: SQVTM, ANQGSEA. The CDR3 is made up of 13 amino acids.

In the case of this clonotype: Since a much larger clone is just one base distant, this may be a read error. The chain links TRBV10-3 to TRBJ1-5; 9 bases match TRBD1. The CDR3 is made up of 16 amino acids. Looked up from germline, CDR1 is ENHRY and CDR2 is SYGVKD. CDR3 region: CAVSDAQGASSQPQHF. CDR3 nucleotides: TGTGCCGTCAGTGACGCACAGGGGGCCAGTAGTCAGCCCCAGCATTTT.

The chain combines TRBV6-1 with TRBJ2-1; tentative D call: TRBD1 (7 bases). V was cut by 5 bases and J by 6 bases, with 23 bases left in between. The germline V gene has CDR1 MNHNS and CDR2 SASEGT. This CDR3 has 17 residues. For the CDR3, the DNA is TGTGCCAGCAGTACACTTCCTAGGGGGCGGGATAGCAATGAGCAGTTCTTC. Its protein is CASSTLPRGRDSNEQFF.

The V call is TRBV7-8, the J call TRBJ2-1, with TRBD2 identical over 8 bases. CDR3 length: 15 residues. Trimming cost V 4 bases and J 4 bases; bases outside gene matches: 6. Per the germline V gene, CDR1 is SGHVS and CDR2 is FQNEAQ. The CDR3 loop reads CASSSREGGYNEQFF. In DNA form, the CDR3 reads TGTGCCAGCAGCTCCCGGGAGGGCGGGTACAATGAGCAGTTCTTC.

The chain links TRBV4-3 to TRBJ2-7, with a tentative D call TRBD1 (6 bases). Trimming removed 3 bases at V and 4 bases at J, with 19 bases between. Germline loops: CDR1 LGHNA, CDR2 YSLEER. The CDR3 runs 16 residues. The CDR3 protein is CASSQRGGAGSYEQYF. The CDR3, as DNA: TGCGCCAGCAGCCAGCGAGGGGGAGCCGGGTCATACGAGCAGTACTTC.